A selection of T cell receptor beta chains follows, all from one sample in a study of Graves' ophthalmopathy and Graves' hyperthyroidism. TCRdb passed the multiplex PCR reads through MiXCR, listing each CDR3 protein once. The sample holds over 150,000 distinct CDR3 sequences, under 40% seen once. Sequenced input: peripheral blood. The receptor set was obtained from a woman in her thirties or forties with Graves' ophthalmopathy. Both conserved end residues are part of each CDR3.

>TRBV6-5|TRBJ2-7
CASSYQTGVSDEQYF
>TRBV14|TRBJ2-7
CASSRLHRVGYEQYF
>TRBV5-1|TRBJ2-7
CASSDSNSYEQYF
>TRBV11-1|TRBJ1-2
CASSQQEYGYTF
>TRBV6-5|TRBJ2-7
CASSYSPGNSEQYF
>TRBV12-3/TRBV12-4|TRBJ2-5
CASSRGRGQTQYF
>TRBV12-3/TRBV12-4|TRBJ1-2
CASSLSQGVDGYTF
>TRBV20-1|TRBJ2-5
CSASGTTQETQYF
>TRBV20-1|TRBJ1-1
CSARVGETAGEDTEAFF
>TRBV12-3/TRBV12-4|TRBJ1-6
CASSLRQGAGNSPLHF
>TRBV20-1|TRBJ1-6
CSAPLQGVGSPLHF
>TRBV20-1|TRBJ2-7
CSSQVSRSSYEQYF
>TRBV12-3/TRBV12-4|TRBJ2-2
CASSYRGGELFF
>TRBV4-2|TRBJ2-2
CASSTIDPASTGELFF
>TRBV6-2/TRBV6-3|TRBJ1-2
CASSARQGANYGYTF
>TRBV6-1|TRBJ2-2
CASSTGTSAGATGELFF
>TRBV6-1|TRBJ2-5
CASRRWVTVGGETQYF
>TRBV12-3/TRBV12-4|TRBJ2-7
CASTPTGQNYEQYF
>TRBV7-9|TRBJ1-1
CASSFSLTEAFF
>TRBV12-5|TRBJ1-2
CASGLSSRAGYTF
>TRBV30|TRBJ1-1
CAWSQTTQGYTEAFF
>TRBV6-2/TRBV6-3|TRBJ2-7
CASSYTGNEQYF
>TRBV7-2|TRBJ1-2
CASSLGGSGGYTF
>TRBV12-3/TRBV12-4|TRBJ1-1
CASRDGLNTEAFF
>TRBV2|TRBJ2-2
CASSWAAGGTRELFF
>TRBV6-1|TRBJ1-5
CASRGDSLNQPQHF
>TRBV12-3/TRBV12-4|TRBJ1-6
CASSLAPGQGLLF
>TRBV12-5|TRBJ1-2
CASGPDGDIGYTF
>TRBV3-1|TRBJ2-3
CASSRLATQYF
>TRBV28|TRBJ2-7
CASSDYLDTTSYEQYF
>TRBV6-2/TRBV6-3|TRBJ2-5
CATERKGARETQYF
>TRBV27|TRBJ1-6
CASGGSGGVNSPLHF
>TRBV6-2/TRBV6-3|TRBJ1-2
CASSYDYNYGYTF
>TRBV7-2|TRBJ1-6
CASSARLRALHF
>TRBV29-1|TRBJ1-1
CSVAFMNTEAFF
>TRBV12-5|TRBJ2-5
CASGFGLQETQYF
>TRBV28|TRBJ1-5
CASSLGVGGPDQPQHF
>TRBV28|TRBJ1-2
CASSLRPGLHYGYTF
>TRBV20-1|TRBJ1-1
CSARDYGLDTEAFF
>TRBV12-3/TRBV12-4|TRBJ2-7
CASSGTTGFPYEQYF
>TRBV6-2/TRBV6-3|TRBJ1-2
CASSPRDRDHGYTF
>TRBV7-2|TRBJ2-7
CASSYALSYEQYF
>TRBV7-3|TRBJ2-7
CASSLASGGAEEQYF
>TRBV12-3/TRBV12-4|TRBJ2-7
CASSRVIYEQYF
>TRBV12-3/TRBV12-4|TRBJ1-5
CASSGPGYDQPQHF
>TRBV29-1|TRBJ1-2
CSVGLGGPGYTF